This T cell receptor beta chain was found in a study of T cell changes during pregnancy in multiple sclerosis. Trimming removed 0 bases at V and 7 bases at J, with 22 bases between. Germline V lookup: CDR1 KGHSH, CDR2 LQKENI. The CDR3 has 18 residues. Some clones are missing from TCRdb's copy, which holds only in-frame ones; the method was immunoSEQ multiplex PCR. Among about 51,000 clones, 90% to 95% were seen once, and the ten largest hold around 0.6%. The V and J genes are TRBV18 and TRBJ2-1; D might be TRBD1 (6 bases). The TCR was taken from a female donor with multiple sclerosis, enrolled in a pregnancy study. The input for sequencing was CD4+ T cells from peripheral blood mononuclear cells, taken in the second trimester of pregnancy. This chain's CDR3 is CASSPPDQGLRGTNEQFF. Written as DNA, the CDR3 is TGTGCCAGCTCACCACCGGATCAGGGGCTCAGGGGAACTAATGAGCAGTTCTTC.